In its sample, the clone carrying this T cell receptor (beta chain) was seen a few times. V lost 2 bases and J 0 bases, leaving 20 bases between the germline ends. This CDR3 spans 18 amino acids. Germline CDR1 and CDR2: GTSNPN and SVGIG (reference sequence). The data are from a study of blood T cell repertoires in COVID-19. Only in-frame clones appear in the TCRdb table, and some are missing; sequencing was by immunoSEQ multiplex PCR. The top ten clones hold around 1.5% of a sample with about 110,000 clones, over 70% of them seen once. The chain has TRBV30 and TRBJ2-1; D is uncertain. The TCR sequence derives from a man aged 45-60 years with acute or convalescent COVID-19. Sequences were obtained from peripheral blood. For the CDR3, the DNA is TGTGCCTGGAGTAGAGTGATTCCCTCTTTTAGCTCCTACAATGAGCAGTTCTTC. It yields the protein CAWSRVIPSFSSYNEQFF. Complete variable domain (other parts from reference TRBV30 and TRBJ2-1): SQTIHQWPATLVQPVGSPLSLECTVEGTSNPNLYWYRQAAGRGLQLLFYSVGIGQISSEVPQNLSASRPQDRQFILSSKKLLLSDSGFYLCAWSRVIPSFSSYNEQFFGPGTRLTVL.